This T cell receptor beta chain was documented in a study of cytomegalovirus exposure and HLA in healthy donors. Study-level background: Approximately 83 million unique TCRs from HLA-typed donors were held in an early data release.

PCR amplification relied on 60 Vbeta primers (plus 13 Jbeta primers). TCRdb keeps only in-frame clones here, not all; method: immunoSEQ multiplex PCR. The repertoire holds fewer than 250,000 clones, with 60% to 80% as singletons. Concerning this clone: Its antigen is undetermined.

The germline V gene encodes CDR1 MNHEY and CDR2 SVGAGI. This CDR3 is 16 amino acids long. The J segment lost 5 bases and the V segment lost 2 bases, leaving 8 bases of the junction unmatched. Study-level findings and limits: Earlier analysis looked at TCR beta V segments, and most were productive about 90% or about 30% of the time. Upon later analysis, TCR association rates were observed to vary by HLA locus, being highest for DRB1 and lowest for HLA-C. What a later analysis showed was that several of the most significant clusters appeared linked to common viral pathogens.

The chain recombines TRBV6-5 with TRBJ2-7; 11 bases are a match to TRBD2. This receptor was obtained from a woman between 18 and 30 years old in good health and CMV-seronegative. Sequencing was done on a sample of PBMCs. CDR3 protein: CASSYASGGFKNEQYF. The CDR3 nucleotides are TGTGCCAGCAGTTACGCTAGCGGGGGGTTTAAGAACGAGCAGTACTTC.